This T cell receptor (beta chain) was profiled in a study of OX40 agonist ivuxolimab in advanced cancers. Study information: The drug used for patients, ivuxolimab, was an agonistic anti-OX40 (CD134) antibody. With a range of about 20 to 79, age averaged approximately 55 years, and around 83% were male. Study results and limitations: More expanded clones were found, on average, in CD8+ than in CD4+ T cells. Dosing at 0.1 to 3.0 mg/kg was accompanied by clonal expansion of CD4+ and CD8+ blood T cells by week 6.

This CDR3 is 10 amino acids long. Trimming left V 10 bases short and J 3 bases short, with 6 bases between. The germline gives CDR1 LNHDA, CDR2 SQIVND (reference sequence). Assay used: immunoSEQ multiplex PCR; TCRdb lists only in-frame clones, some missing. The sample has 60,000 to 75,000 clones; 90% to 95% are singletons. In regard to this clone: Its antigen remains unidentified.

The chain couples TRBV19 to TRBJ1-1; D uncertain. This clonotype originated in an adult with an advanced solid tumor such as melanoma, head and neck, liver or kidney cancer. The material was CD4+ or CD8+ T cells sorted from blood, obtained in a trial of the OX40 agonist ivuxolimab. CDR3 coding DNA: TGTGCCACCTTTGACACTGAAGCTTTCTTT. Its protein product is CATFDTEAFF.